What follows is one T cell receptor (beta chain) and its context. Its target is not known. The data stem from a study of cytomegalovirus exposure and HLA in healthy donors. CDR3 length equals 14 residues. The germline gives CDR1 SNHLY, CDR2 FYNNEI. V shed 7 bases and J shed 0 bases, with 7 bases lying between them. Study-level results: The authors enumerated around 150 TCR beta chains as linked to cytomegalovirus.

In the PCR, 60 Vbeta and 13 Jbeta primers were used. The repertoire was sequenced with immunoSEQ multiplex PCR; TCRdb's copy has only in-frame clones and lacks some. The sample carries about 130,000 clones, 77% recorded once. This receptor was obtained from a woman aged 40 to 50 in good health and CMV-seropositive. The specimen was PBMCs. The chain combines TRBV2 with TRBJ2-6; D uncertain. The CDR3 sequence is CASNTFSGANVLTF. For the CDR3, the DNA is TGTGCCAGCAATACTTTCTCTGGGGCCAACGTCCTGACTTTC.